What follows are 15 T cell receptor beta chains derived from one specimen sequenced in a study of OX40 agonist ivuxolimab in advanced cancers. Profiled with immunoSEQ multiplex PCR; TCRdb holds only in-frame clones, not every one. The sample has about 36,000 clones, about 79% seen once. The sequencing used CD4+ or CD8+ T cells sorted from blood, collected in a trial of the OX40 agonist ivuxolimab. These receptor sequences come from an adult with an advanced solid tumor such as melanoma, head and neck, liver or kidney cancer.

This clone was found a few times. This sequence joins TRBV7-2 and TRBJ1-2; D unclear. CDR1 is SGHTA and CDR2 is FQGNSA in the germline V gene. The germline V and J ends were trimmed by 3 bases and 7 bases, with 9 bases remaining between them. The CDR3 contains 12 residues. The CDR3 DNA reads TGTGCCAGCAGCTTGGCCGTCATTGGCTACACCTTC. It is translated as CASSLAVIGYTF.

The DNA of the CDR3 is TGCAGCGCAGGACAGGGGGCAGATGGCTACACCTTC. Protein sequence: CSAGQGADGYTF. The rearrangement joins TRBV29-1 to TRBJ1-2; 11 bases fit TRBD1. Germline loops: CDR1 SQVTM, CDR2 ANQGSEA. The CDR3 is 12 amino acids. With 7 bases clipped from V and 6 bases from J, the junction kept 4 bases outside the gene matches.

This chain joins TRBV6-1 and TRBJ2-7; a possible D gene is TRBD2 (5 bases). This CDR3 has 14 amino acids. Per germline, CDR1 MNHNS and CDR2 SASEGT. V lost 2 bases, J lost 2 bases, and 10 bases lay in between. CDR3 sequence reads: CASSEPSGTYEQYF. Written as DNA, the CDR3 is TGTGCCAGCAGTGAACCGAGCGGAACCTACGAGCAGTACTTC.

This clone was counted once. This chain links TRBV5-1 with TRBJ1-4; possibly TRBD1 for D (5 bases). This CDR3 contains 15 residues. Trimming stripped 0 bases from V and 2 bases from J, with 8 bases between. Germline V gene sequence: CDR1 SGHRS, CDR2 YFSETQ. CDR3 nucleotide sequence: TGCGCCAGCAGCTTGGCTGGGACCACTAATGAAAAACTGTTTTTT. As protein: CASSLAGTTNEKLFF.

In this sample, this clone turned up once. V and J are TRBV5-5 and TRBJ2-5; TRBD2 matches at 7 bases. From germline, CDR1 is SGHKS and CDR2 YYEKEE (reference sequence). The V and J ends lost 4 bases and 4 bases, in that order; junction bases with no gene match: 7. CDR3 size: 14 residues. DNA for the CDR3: TGTGCCAGCAGCGAAAAAGGGAGGGGAGAGACCCAGTACTTC. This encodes CASSEKGRGETQYF.

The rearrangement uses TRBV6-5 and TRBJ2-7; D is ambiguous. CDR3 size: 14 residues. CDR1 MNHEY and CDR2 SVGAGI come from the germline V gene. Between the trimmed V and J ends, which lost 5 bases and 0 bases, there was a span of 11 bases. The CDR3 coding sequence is TGTGCCAGCAGTAACACGATGTCCTCCTACGAGCAGTACTTC. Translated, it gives CASSNTMSSYEQYF.

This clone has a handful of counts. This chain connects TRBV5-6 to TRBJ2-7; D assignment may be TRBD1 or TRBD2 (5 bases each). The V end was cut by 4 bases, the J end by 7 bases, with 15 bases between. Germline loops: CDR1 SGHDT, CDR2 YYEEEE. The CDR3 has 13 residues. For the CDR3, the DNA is TGTGCCAGCAGCGGGGGACCTCACGGTGAGCAGTACGTC. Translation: CASSGGPHGEQYV.

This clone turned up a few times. CDR3 loop: CASSQTGVEQYV. In DNA, the CDR3 is TGTGCCAGCAGCCAGACAGGGGTCGAGCAGTACGTC. The gene calls are TRBV14 and TRBJ2-7, with TRBD1 matching over 8 bases. Per the germline V gene, CDR1 is SGHDN and CDR2 is FVKESK. The CDR3 is 12 amino acids. V gave up 3 bases and J gave up 6 bases; unmatched junction bases: 1.

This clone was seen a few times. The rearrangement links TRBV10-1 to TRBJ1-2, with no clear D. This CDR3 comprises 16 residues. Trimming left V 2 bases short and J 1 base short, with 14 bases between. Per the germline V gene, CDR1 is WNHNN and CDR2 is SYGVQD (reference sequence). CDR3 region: CASSEGSDQLNYGYTF. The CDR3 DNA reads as TGCGCCAGCAGTGAGGGCTCGGATCAACTTAACTATGGCTACACCTTC.

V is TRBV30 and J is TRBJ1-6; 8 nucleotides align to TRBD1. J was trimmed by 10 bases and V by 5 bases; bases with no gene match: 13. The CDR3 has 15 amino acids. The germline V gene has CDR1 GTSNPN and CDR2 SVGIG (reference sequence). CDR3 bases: TGTGCCTGGGGACTTTCGGGGACAGGAGGATCACCCCTCCACTTT. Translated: CAWGLSGTGGSPLHF.

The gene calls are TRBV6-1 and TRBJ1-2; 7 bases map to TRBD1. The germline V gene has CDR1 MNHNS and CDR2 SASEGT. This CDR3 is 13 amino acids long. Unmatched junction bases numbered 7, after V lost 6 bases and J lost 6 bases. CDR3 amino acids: CASSLVTGNGYTF. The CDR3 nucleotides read TGTGCCAGCAGCCTAGTGACAGGGAATGGCTACACCTTC.

The CDR3 here is CASTQTGSRTEAFF. The CDR3 DNA follows: TGTGCCAGCACCCAAACAGGGTCTCGCACTGAAGCTTTCTTT. This chain connects TRBV5-6 to TRBJ1-1, with D possibly TRBD1 on 6 matching bases. V lost 6 bases and J 4 bases, leaving 16 bases between the germline ends. Germline V gene data show CDR1 as SGHDT and CDR2 as YYEEEE. This CDR3 contains 14 residues.

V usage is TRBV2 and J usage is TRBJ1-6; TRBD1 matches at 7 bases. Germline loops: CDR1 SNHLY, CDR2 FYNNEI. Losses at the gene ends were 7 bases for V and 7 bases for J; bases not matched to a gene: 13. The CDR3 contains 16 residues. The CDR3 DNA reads TGTGCCAGCAATAAAGAGACAGGGAGTGTAAATTCACCCCTCCACTTT. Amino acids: CASNKETGSVNSPLHF.

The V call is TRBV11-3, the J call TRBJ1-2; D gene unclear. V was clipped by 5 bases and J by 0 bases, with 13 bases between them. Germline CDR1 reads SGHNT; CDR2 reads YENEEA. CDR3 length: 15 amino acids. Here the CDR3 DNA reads TGTGCCAGCAGCCGGGGAGTCACCCCTAACTATGGCTACACCTTC. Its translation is CASSRGVTPNYGYTF. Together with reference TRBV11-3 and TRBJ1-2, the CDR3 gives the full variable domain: EAGVVQSPRYKIIEKKQPVAFWCNPISGHNTLYWYLQNLGQGPELLIRYENEEAVDDSQLPKDRFSAERLKGVDSTLKIQPAELGDSAVYLCASSRGVTPNYGYTFGSGTRLTVV.

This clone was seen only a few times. The CDR3 here is CASSFGDRTFDEQFF. In nucleotides, the CDR3 is TGCGCCAGCAGCTTTGGGGACAGGACTTTCGATGAGCAGTTCTTC. The V and J genes are TRBV5-1 and TRBJ2-1; 8 nucleotides match TRBD1. Germline V gene sequence: CDR1 SGHRS, CDR2 YFSETQ. Losses at the gene ends were 2 bases for V and 8 bases for J; bases not matched to a gene: 9. This CDR3 region has 15 residues. The whole variable domain, remainder taken from reference TRBV5-1 and TRBJ2-1, is KAGVTQTPRYLIKTRGQQVTLSCSPISGHRSVSWYQQTPGQGLQFLFEYFSETQRNKGNFPGRFSGRQFSNSRSEMNVSTLELGDSALYLCASSFGDRTFDEQFFGPGTRLTVL.